This TCR beta chain came from a study of OX40 agonist ivuxolimab in advanced cancers. TCRdb's copy holds only in-frame clones and misses some; the assay was immunoSEQ multiplex PCR. The sample lists some 50,000 clones, over 80% seen once, with 3.1% in the top ten. The sequence was obtained from an adult with an advanced solid tumor such as melanoma, head and neck, liver or kidney cancer. Sequencing was performed on CD4+ or CD8+ T cells sorted from blood, taken in a trial of the OX40 agonist ivuxolimab.

The CDR3 nucleotides read TGTGCCAGCAGATATGGACAGGACCTCTATGGCTACACCTTC. Translating gives CASRYGQDLYGYTF. The chain uses TRBV7-2 and TRBJ1-2, with 7 bases fitting TRBD1. The CDR3 contains 14 residues. Germline CDR1 reads SGHTA; CDR2 reads FQGNSA. Trimming at V came to 6 bases and at J to 4 bases, leaving 8 bases not matched to a gene.